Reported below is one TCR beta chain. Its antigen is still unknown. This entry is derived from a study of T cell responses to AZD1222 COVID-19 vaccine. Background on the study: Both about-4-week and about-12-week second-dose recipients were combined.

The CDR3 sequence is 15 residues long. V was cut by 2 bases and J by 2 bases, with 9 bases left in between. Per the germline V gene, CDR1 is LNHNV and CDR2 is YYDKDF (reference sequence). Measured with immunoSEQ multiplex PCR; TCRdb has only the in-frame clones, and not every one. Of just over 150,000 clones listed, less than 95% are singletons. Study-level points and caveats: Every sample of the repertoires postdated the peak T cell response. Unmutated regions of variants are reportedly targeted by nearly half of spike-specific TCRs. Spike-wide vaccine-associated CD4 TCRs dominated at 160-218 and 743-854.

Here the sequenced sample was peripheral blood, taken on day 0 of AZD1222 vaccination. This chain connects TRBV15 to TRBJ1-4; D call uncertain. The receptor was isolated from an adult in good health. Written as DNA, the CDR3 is TGTGCCACCAGCAGACTGCCGGCCACTAATGAAAAACTGTTTTTT. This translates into CATSRLPATNEKLFF.